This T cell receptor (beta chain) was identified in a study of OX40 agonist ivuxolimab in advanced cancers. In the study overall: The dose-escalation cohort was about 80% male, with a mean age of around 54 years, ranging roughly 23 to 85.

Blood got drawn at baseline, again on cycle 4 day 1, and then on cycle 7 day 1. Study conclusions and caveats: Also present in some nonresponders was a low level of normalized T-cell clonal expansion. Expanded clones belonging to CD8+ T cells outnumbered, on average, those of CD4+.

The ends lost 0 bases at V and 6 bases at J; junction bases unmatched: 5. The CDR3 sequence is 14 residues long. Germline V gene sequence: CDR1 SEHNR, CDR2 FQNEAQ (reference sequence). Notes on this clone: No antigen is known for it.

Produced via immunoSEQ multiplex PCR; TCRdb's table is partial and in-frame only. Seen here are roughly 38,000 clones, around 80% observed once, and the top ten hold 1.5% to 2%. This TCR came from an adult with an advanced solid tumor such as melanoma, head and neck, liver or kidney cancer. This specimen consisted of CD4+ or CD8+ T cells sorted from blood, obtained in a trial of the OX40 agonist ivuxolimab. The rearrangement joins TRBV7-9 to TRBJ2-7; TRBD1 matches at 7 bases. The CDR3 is CASSLALTGVEQYF. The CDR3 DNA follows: TGTGCCAGCAGCTTAGCGCTAACAGGGGTCGAGCAGTACTTC. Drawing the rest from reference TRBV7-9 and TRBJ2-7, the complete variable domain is DTGVSQNPRHKITKRGQNVTFRCDPISEHNRLYWYRQTLGQGPEFLTYFQNEAQLEKSRLLSDRFSAERPKGSFSTLEIQRTEQGDSAMYLCASSLALTGVEQYFGPGTRLTVT.